This TCR beta chain was sequenced for a study of identical twins. Trimming cost V 4 bases and J 2 bases, with 11 bases left between them. This CDR3 spans 14 amino acids. Germline values: CDR1 SGHTA, CDR2 FQGNSA. TCRdb passed the 5' RACE reads through MiXCR, listing each CDR3 protein once. The data contain 400,000 to 650,000 distinct CDR3 sequences, 22% of them singletons. The sample was also linked to a second study, of T cells expressing NK-cell markers. Per that paper: Sorted CD3+CD56-NKG2C+, CD3+CD56+NKG2C- and CD3+CD56+NKG2C+ T cells were the source of the TCR beta repertoires. Sorting was limited to alpha-beta TCR-expressing T cells with an anti-gamma-delta TCR antibody in several experiments.

The clonotype originates from a woman in her late teens or twenties in good health. Sequencing was carried out using CD4+ T cells sorted from blood. The chain couples TRBV7-2 to TRBJ1-2; D ambiguous. Written as DNA, the CDR3 is TGTGCCAGCAGCTCAGCCCCGGGAAACTATGGCTACACCTTC. It specifies CASSSAPGNYGYTF.